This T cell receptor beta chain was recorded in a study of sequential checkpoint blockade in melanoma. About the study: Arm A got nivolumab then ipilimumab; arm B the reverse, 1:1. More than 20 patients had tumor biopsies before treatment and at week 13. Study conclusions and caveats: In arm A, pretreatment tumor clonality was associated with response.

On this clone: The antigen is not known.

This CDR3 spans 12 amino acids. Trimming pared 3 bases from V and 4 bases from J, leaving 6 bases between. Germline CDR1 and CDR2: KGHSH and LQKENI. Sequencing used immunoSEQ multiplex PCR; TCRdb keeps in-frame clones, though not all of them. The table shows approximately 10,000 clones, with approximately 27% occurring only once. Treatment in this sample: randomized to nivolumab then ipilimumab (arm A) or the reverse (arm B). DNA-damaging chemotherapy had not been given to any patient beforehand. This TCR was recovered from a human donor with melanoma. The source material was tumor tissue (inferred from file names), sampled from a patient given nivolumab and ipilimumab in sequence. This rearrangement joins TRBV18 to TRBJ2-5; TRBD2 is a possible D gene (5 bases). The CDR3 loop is CASSPAGETQYF. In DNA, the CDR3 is TGTGCCAGCTCACCGGCGGGAGAGACCCAGTACTTC.